A selection of T cell receptor beta chains follows, all from one sample in a study of OX40 agonist ivuxolimab in advanced cancers. TCRdb's copy holds only in-frame clones and misses some; the assay was immunoSEQ multiplex PCR. The sample carries around 62,000 clones, roughly 82% recorded once. This sample comprised CD4+ or CD8+ T cells sorted from blood, obtained in a trial of the OX40 agonist ivuxolimab. Every receptor here comes from an adult with an advanced solid tumor such as melanoma, head and neck, liver or kidney cancer. Each CDR3 is given with its conserved first and last residue. The D gene is left open where the match is weak. Some rows mark clone size as missing; the rest say once, few, many or name a class of expanded clone.

cdr3_nt cdr3_aa v_call clone_size j_call d_call
TGTGCCAGCAGTGAATATGGGACTAGCGGGGATGAGCAGTTCTTC CASSEYGTSGDEQFF TRBV25-1 . TRBJ2-1 TRBD2
TGTGCCAGCAAGATGGGGACAGGGAAAGAGACCCAGTACTTC CASKMGTGKETQYF TRBV2 . TRBJ2-5 TRBD1
TGTGCCAGCAGTTTCCGAGCGGGGGGGTCCCTTGATACGCAGTATTTT CASSFRAGGSLDTQYF TRBV2 . TRBJ2-3 TRBD2
TGTGCCAGCAGCTTAGGGGGATGGAACACTGAAGCTTTCTTT CASSLGGWNTEAFF TRBV5-4 . TRBJ1-1 .
TGTGCCAGTAGCATTAACCGGGACAGGACGAACACTGAAGCTTTCTTT CASSINRDRTNTEAFF TRBV19 . TRBJ1-1 TRBD1
TGTGCCAGCAGCTTAATGGCGGGGGGCCAGGGGACCCAGTACTTC CASSLMAGGQGTQYF TRBV7-3 . TRBJ2-5 TRBD2
TGTGCCAGCCTCTCGCGGGTAATCCTCAATTACAATGAGCAGTTCTTC CASLSRVILNYNEQFF TRBV28 once TRBJ2-1 .
TGTGCCAGCAGCCCCCAGGAGACCCAGTACTTC CASSPQETQYF TRBV7-9 . TRBJ2-5 .
TGTGCCAGCAGCAACCCGGACAGGTACGATGGCTACACCTTC CASSNPDRYDGYTF TRBV28 . TRBJ1-2 TRBD1
TGTGCCAGCAGCCAATCGGGGACGGTCACAGATACGCAGTATTTT CASSQSGTVTDTQYF TRBV16 . TRBJ2-3 .
TGTGCCAGCACGGAAGGCGGGCAGGGGGCAGATACGCAGTATTTT CASTEGGQGADTQYF TRBV6-1 . TRBJ2-3 TRBD1
TGTGCCAGCAGCACCGGGACTAGCGGGGGGGTTAGCTCCTACAATGAGCAGTTCTTC CASSTGTSGGVSSYNEQFF TRBV5-8 . TRBJ2-1 TRBD2
TGTGCCAGCAGCTTAGAGGGGGGGGGCACAGATACGCAGTATTTT CASSLEGGGTDTQYF TRBV13 . TRBJ2-3 .
TGTGCTAGCAGCTTAGAAGGGTCGGCTGGAAACACCATATATTTT CASSLEGSAGNTIYF TRBV7-7 . TRBJ1-3 .
TGTGCCAGCAGCCGCGACACTAACTATGGCTACACCTTC CASSRDTNYGYTF TRBV7-2 . TRBJ1-2 .
TGTGCCAGCAGCGTCACAAGCTCCTATAATTCACCCCTCCACTTT CASSVTSSYNSPLHF TRBV11-2 . TRBJ1-6 .
TGTGCCAGCAGTTATGACTTCCGGAGTAACACTGAAGCTTTCTTT CASSYDFRSNTEAFF TRBV6-6 . TRBJ1-1 .
TGCGCCAGCAGCCCAAGACAGGACAGGGGAACTGAAGCTTTCTTT CASSPRQDRGTEAFF TRBV5-1 . TRBJ1-1 TRBD1
TGTGCCAGCAGTTTGGGACTAGCGGGCGAGACCCAGTACTTC CASSLGLAGETQYF TRBV27 few TRBJ2-5 TRBD2
TGTGCCAGCAGGTGGTCAGGGGTAGGGGATGGCTACACCTTC CASRWSGVGDGYTF TRBV2 . TRBJ1-2 .
TGTGCCAGCTCCCGTACAGGGGGCGGAATGGGCAATCAGCCCCAGCATTTT CASSRTGGGMGNQPQHF TRBV18 . TRBJ1-5 TRBD1
TGTGCCAGCAGCCTAGGTAGGACGGAGTCTGAGCAGTTCTTC CASSLGRTESEQFF TRBV11-2 . TRBJ2-1 .
TGTGCCAGCGGCGGGGCCAGCACAGATACGCAGTATTTT CASGGASTDTQYF TRBV6-5 once TRBJ2-3 .
TGTGCCAGCAGCCAGAGGGTTAGGCGACAGGGAACCTACAATGAGCAGTTCTTC CASSQRVRRQGTYNEQFF TRBV11-2 . TRBJ2-1 TRBD1
TGTGCCAGCAGCCGCCCCGGGTGGAACAGGGGAGGCGAGCAGTACTTC CASSRPGWNRGGEQYF TRBV5-6 . TRBJ2-7 .
TGTGCCAGCACCCCCGGGGGGACAGCCTATGGCTACACCTTC CASTPGGTAYGYTF TRBV7-2 . TRBJ1-2 TRBD1
TGTGCCAGCAACAAACAGGGGGTCTTAGGGGAGACCCAGTACTTC CASNKQGVLGETQYF TRBV2 few TRBJ2-5 TRBD1
TGTGCCAGCAGCCAAACGACGGTTAACACCGGGGAGCTGTTTTTT CASSQTTVNTGELFF TRBV9 . TRBJ2-2 .
TGTGCCAGCAGCTTGCTGTCGGCCTCGGCGGACACTGAAGCTTTCTTT CASSLLSASADTEAFF TRBV5-6 . TRBJ1-1 .
TGTGCCAGCAGTGCCCACCTATGGGACAGCCTAAATCAGCCCCAGCATTTT CASSAHLWDSLNQPQHF TRBV2 few TRBJ1-5 TRBD1
TGTGCCAGTAGTTACAGGACTTCCAACTATGGCTACACCTTC CASSYRTSNYGYTF TRBV19 once TRBJ1-2 .
TGTGCCAGCAGTGATAACAGTGCCACAGATACGCAGTATTTT CASSDNSATDTQYF TRBV6-1 . TRBJ2-3 .
TGTGCCAGCAGTTTACGGCAATCCTCGAATCAGCCCCAGCATTTT CASSLRQSSNQPQHF TRBV27 . TRBJ1-5 .
TGTGCCAGCTCACCGGACAGCGAGCAGTACTTC CASSPDSEQYF TRBV18 . TRBJ2-7 .
TGTGCCAGCAGTTCTTTAGGGGAGACCCAGTACTTC CASSSLGETQYF TRBV6-5 . TRBJ2-5 .
TGTGCCAGCTCACCAAAGCAGGGTATGGAAGCTTTCTTT CASSPKQGMEAFF TRBV18 . TRBJ1-1 .
TGTGCCAGCAGGACAATACGACAAAAGGAGACCCAGTACTTC CASRTIRQKETQYF TRBV7-9 few TRBJ2-5 .
TGTGCCAGCAGTAACGGGAACACTGAAGCTTTCTTT CASSNGNTEAFF TRBV2 . TRBJ1-1 .
TGTGCCAGCAGTCCTTCCGGCAGTCAGGGTGGCTACACCTTC CASSPSGSQGGYTF TRBV28 . TRBJ1-2 .
TGTGCCAGCAAGGACACAAATAAGAACACTGAAGCTTTCTTT CASKDTNKNTEAFF TRBV6-5 . TRBJ1-1 .
TGTGCCAGCAGCGTATCGGGAGTTGGCAATCAGCCCCAGCATTTT CASSVSGVGNQPQHF TRBV9 few TRBJ1-5 .
TGTGCCAGCAGTTTGGTCAGGGGCAACAATGAGCAGTTCTTC CASSLVRGNNEQFF TRBV28 . TRBJ2-1 .
TGCGCCAGCAGCTTGGGGTTTGACTATGGCTACACCTTC CASSLGFDYGYTF TRBV5-1 . TRBJ1-2 .
TGTGCCAGCAGTGAAGAGTATAGGGGCCTGGGCACTGAAGCTTTCTTT CASSEEYRGLGTEAFF TRBV25-1 . TRBJ1-1 .
TGTGCCAGCAGCTTACTAGTAGGGGGCAATGAGCAGTTCTTC CASSLLVGGNEQFF TRBV7-2 . TRBJ2-1 .
TGTGCCAGCAGCCGGGGGACAGGGAACGAGCAGTACTTC CASSRGTGNEQYF TRBV7-3 . TRBJ2-7 TRBD1
TGCGCCAGCAGCTCTAGCGGGGGGAACACCGGGGAGCTGTTTTTT CASSSSGGNTGELFF TRBV5-1 . TRBJ2-2 TRBD2
TGTGCCAGTTCTGCAGCGGGGACCTACGAGCAGTACTTC CASSAAGTYEQYF TRBV19 . TRBJ2-7 TRBD2
TGTGCCAGCAGTGAAAATGGGTTATCACCCCTCCACTTT CASSENGLSPLHF TRBV6-1 few TRBJ1-6 .
TGTGCCAGCAGGGTAGGGACAGGCCCTGAAGCTTTCTTT CASRVGTGPEAFF TRBV28 few TRBJ1-1 TRBD1
TGTGCCAGTAGTATATCCCGGACGGGGACCCAGTACTTC CASSISRTGTQYF TRBV19 . TRBJ2-5 .
TGTGCCAGCAGCCATCGACCGGGACAGGGTTGGGATGAAAAACTGTTTTTT CASSHRPGQGWDEKLFF TRBV16 . TRBJ1-4 TRBD1
TGTGCCAGCAGTGGCGGACAGGGAGCCGCAACTAATGAAAAACTGTTTTTT CASSGGQGAATNEKLFF TRBV2 . TRBJ1-4 TRBD1
TGTGCCATCAGTGAGTCCTCCGGGGGAGGCCACGAGCAGTACTTC CAISESSGGGHEQYF TRBV10-3 . TRBJ2-7 .
TGCGCCAGCAGCCAGGGGAGCGGGGGGGCAACAGATACGCAGTATTTT CASSQGSGGATDTQYF TRBV5-1 . TRBJ2-3 TRBD2
TGTGCCAGTAGGACAGGGGGGAACTATGGCTACACCTTC CASRTGGNYGYTF TRBV19 . TRBJ1-2 TRBD1
TGCAGCGTTGAGAAGGGGCCCTATGGCTACACCTTC CSVEKGPYGYTF TRBV29-1 . TRBJ1-2 .